The 25 T cell receptor beta chains below come from one sample, sequenced in a study of T cells in Graves' hyperthyroidism and ophthalmopathy. Researchers amplified the TCR beta CDR3 regions from RNA transcripts. The HTBI set primed first-round TCR CDR3 RT-PCR. TCRdb reprocessed the multiplex PCR reads with MiXCR, giving one entry per CDR3 protein. The table lists about 600,000 distinct CDR3 sequences, roughly a sixth of them singletons. The source material was blood. The receptor set was obtained from a woman aged 40 to 50 with Graves' ophthalmopathy.

The chain carries TRBV11-3 and TRBJ2-1; possibly TRBD2 for D (5 bases). From germline, CDR1 is SGHNT and CDR2 YENEEA. V was clipped by 3 bases and J by 3 bases, with 12 bases between them. This CDR3 has 15 amino acids. CDR3 loop: CASSLGFGVYNEQFF. In nucleotides, the CDR3 is TGTGCCAGCAGCTTGGGTTTCGGGGTCTACAATGAGCAGTTCTTC. Full variable domain (remainder filled in from reference TRBV11-3 and TRBJ2-1): EAGVVQSPRYKIIEKKQPVAFWCNPISGHNTLYWYLQNLGQGPELLIRYENEEAVDDSQLPKDRFSAERLKGVDSTLKIQPAELGDSAVYLCASSLGFGVYNEQFFGPGTRLTVL.

V gene TRBV6-4 combines with J gene TRBJ2-3, with 9 bases identical to TRBD2. Trimming cost V 2 bases and J 4 bases; bases outside gene matches: 7. The length of the CDR3 is 16 residues. CDR1 and CDR2 from the germline V gene are MRHNA and SNTAGT. DNA for the CDR3: TGTGCCAGCAGTGACGGGGCTAGCGGGGCCCCAGATACGCAGTATTTT. This sequence encodes CASSDGASGAPDTQYF.

In this sample, this clonotype turned up many times. The chain joins TRBV2 to TRBJ2-3; 8 bases match TRBD2. The CDR3 spans 15 residues. Germline loops: CDR1 SNHLY, CDR2 FYNNEI. J was trimmed by 6 bases and V by 4 bases; bases with no gene match: 9. The CDR3 region has the DNA TGTGCCAGCAGTGTATCGGGGGGGCTTGCGGATACGCAGTATTTT. It yields the protein CASSVSGGLADTQYF.

This clonotype was observed a few times. This chain joins TRBV6-6 and TRBJ1-2; D unresolved. V was clipped by 0 bases and J by 4 bases, with 12 bases between them. This CDR3 has 15 residues. CDR1 MNHNY and CDR2 SVGAGI come from the germline V gene (reference sequence). CDR3: CASSYSGRQSYGYTF. The CDR3 DNA sequence: TGTGCCAGCAGTTACTCGGGTCGGCAATCCTATGGCTACACCTTC.

This clonotype appeared a few times. The J gene is TRBJ1-1, the V gene TRBV7-9, with 7 bases matching TRBD1. Germline V gene sequence: CDR1 SEHNR, CDR2 FQNEAQ (reference sequence). Trimming took 5 bases from V and 2 from J; bases not matched to a gene: 11. The length of the CDR3 is 16 residues. The CDR3 region has the DNA TGTGCCAGCAGCGAAGGGGGACAGAGGGCCAACACTGAAGCTTTCTTT. Its translation: CASSEGGQRANTEAFF.

Many counts were recorded for this clonotype. J is TRBJ2-2 and V is TRBV7-3, with TRBD2 as a possible D gene (6 bases). The CDR3 totals 15 residues. The V gene lost 0 bases and the J gene lost 4 bases, with 9 bases spanning the gap. Germline V lookup: CDR1 SGHTA, CDR2 FQGTGA. DNA for the CDR3: TGTGCCAGCAGCTTAACCGGGAGCTCCACCGGGGAGCTGTTTTTT. This encodes CASSLTGSSTGELFF.

Remarks on this clonotype: Germline is not matched at one junction end, which may reflect a read error. The J gene is TRBJ1-5, the V gene TRBV2; 8 bases are a match to TRBD1. The CDR3 is made up of 13 amino acids. Germline CDR1 is SNHLY and CDR2 is FYNNEI. CDR3 protein: CAGSGQGDQPQHF. The DNA for the CDR3 is TGTGCCGGCAGCGGACAGGGCGATCAGCCCCAGCATTTT.

This clonotype was recorded many times. The chain couples TRBV30 to TRBJ2-1, with D perhaps assigned TRBD1 or TRBD2 (5 bases each). Germline CDR1 reads GTSNPN; CDR2 reads SVGIG (reference sequence). V lost 3 bases, J lost 5 bases, and 5 bases lay in between. The CDR3 consists of 11 residues. CDR3 coding DNA: TGTGCCTGGAGGGGACACAATGAGCAGTTCTTC. It codes for CAWRGHNEQFF. The whole variable domain, filled in from reference TRBV30 and TRBJ2-1, reads SQTIHQWPATLVQPVGSPLSLECTVEGTSNPNLYWYRQAAGRGLQLLFYSVGIGQISSEVPQNLSASRPQDRQFILSSKKLLLSDSGFYLCAWRGHNEQFFGPGTRLTVL.

This chain uses TRBV6-1 with TRBJ2-3; 13 bases are shared with TRBD2. CDR3 length: 15 amino acids. The V gene's germline CDR1 is MNHNS and CDR2 SASEGT. V was pared by 6 bases and J by 5 bases, with 5 bases of the junction left unmatched. The chain's CDR3 is CASSSTSGGKDTQYF. CDR3 sequence (DNA): TGTGCCAGCAGCTCGACTAGCGGGGGGAAAGATACGCAGTATTTT.

V and J are TRBV30 and TRBJ2-7; 7 nucleotides line up with TRBD2. Germline V gene sequence: CDR1 GTSNPN, CDR2 SVGIG (reference sequence). Germline trimming cut 4 bases from V and 3 bases from J; bases unmatched to any gene: 3. The CDR3 runs to 12 residues. The CDR3 DNA reads TGTGCCTGGACCCGGGGGGACTACGAGCAGTACTTC. Its translation: CAWTRGDYEQYF.

This clonotype was detected ten times or more. The chain uses TRBV7-8 and TRBJ2-7, with D possibly matching TRBD1 (5 bases). The germline V and J ends were trimmed by 2 bases and 3 bases, with 17 bases remaining between them. The CDR3 has 16 residues. Germline CDR1 is SGHVS and CDR2 is FQNEAQ. The CDR3 protein is CASSLMVATAFYEQYF. CDR3 bases: TGTGCCAGCAGCTTAATGGTGGCGACAGCCTTCTACGAGCAGTACTTC.

The CDR3 DNA sequence: TGTGCCAGCAGTCCCCAGAGGGGGGGTTACAATTCACCCCTCCACTTT. It yields the protein CASSPQRGGYNSPLHF. The V and J genes are TRBV27 and TRBJ1-6, with D possibly TRBD1 on 6 matching bases. V lost 5 bases to trimming and J lost 7 bases, with 18 bases between them. This CDR3 has 16 amino acids. CDR1 is MNHEY and CDR2 is SMNVEV in the germline V gene (reference sequence).

This chain links TRBV30 with TRBJ2-2, with a weak D call TRBD1 (6 bases). CDR3 length: 13 residues. Germline CDR1 reads GTSNPN; CDR2 reads SVGIG (reference sequence). V was trimmed by 3 bases and J by 7 bases, leaving 12 bases between them. CDR3 nucleotide sequence: TGTGCCTGGAGACCCCAGGGGATCGGGGAGCTGTTTTTT. Amino acids: CAWRPQGIGELFF. Full variable domain (outside the CDR3, taken from reference TRBV30 and TRBJ2-2): SQTIHQWPATLVQPVGSPLSLECTVEGTSNPNLYWYRQAAGRGLQLLFYSVGIGQISSEVPQNLSASRPQDRQFILSSKKLLLSDSGFYLCAWRPQGIGELFFGEGSRLTVL.

At least ten counts were recorded for this clonotype. This chain joins TRBV20-1 and TRBJ2-1; 9 bases map to TRBD2. Losses at the gene ends were 3 bases for V and 7 bases for J; bases not matched to a gene: 10. Per germline, CDR1 DFQATT and CDR2 SNEGSKA (reference sequence). CDR3 length equals 15 residues. CDR3 nucleotide sequence: TGCAGTGCTAGCCGACTTGCGGGAGGGTGGAATGAGCAGTTCTTC. It yields the protein CSASRLAGGWNEQFF.

The rearrangement links TRBV12-3 or TRBV12-4 to TRBJ2-1; D gene ambiguous. There are 12 residues in the CDR3. Trimming stripped 11 bases from V and 8 bases from J, with 16 bases between. The CDR3 region has the DNA TGTGCCGCCAGCGTAAGTGGCCATGAGCAGTTCTTC. This encodes CAASVSGHEQFF.

This clonotype came up a few times. The rearrangement uses TRBV20-1 and TRBJ2-7, with D hard to call. This CDR3 is 13 amino acids long. V lost 5 bases to trimming and J lost 2 bases, with 13 bases between them. From germline, CDR1 is DFQATT and CDR2 SNEGSKA (reference sequence). The CDR3 loop reads CSAPPYGAYEQYF. CDR3 in DNA: TGCAGTGCTCCACCCTACGGCGCCTACGAGCAGTACTTC.

The J gene is TRBJ2-7, the V gene TRBV4-1; D is perhaps TRBD1 (7 bases). Between the trimmed V and J ends, which lost 0 bases and 4 bases, there was a span of 16 bases. The CDR3 runs to 16 residues. Per the germline V gene, CDR1 is MGHRA and CDR2 is YSYEKL. The CDR3 is CASSQEGGTEIYEQYF. Written as DNA, the CDR3 is TGCGCCAGCAGCCAAGAGGGCGGGACAGAAATTTACGAGCAGTACTTC.

At least ten counts were recorded for this clonotype. The chain is built from TRBV10-3 and TRBJ2-7; TRBD2 matches 11 bases. The V and J ends lost 10 bases and 3 bases, in that order; junction bases with no gene match: 8. The CDR3 consists of 14 residues. CDR1 and CDR2 (germline): ENHRY, SYGVKD. The CDR3 protein is CATTSTSGNYEQYF. The CDR3 DNA is TGTGCCACCACCTCGACTAGCGGGAACTACGAGCAGTACTTC.

J is TRBJ1-1 and V is TRBV28, with a weak D call TRBD1 (5 bases). Trimming removed 7 bases from V and 3 bases from J, with 12 bases in between. CDR3 length: 13 amino acids. From germline, CDR1 is MDHEN and CDR2 SYDVKM. The CDR3 DNA sequence: TGTGCCAGCATTCTCGGAGGGGACACTGAAGCTTTCTTT. Translated: CASILGGDTEAFF.

The CDR3 is CASSFHQGAPGNEQFF. The DNA for the CDR3 is TGTGCCAGCAGTTTTCATCAGGGGGCTCCGGGGAATGAGCAGTTCTTC. The chain recombines TRBV28 with TRBJ2-1, with TRBD1 matching 8 bases. V was pared by 3 bases and J by 7 bases, with 11 bases of the junction left unmatched. The CDR3 is 16 residues long. The germline gives CDR1 MDHEN, CDR2 SYDVKM.

The chain links TRBV6-9 to TRBJ2-5; 10 bases match TRBD2. The CDR3 extends over 16 amino acids. V dropped 5 bases and J dropped 5; count of bases not matched to a gene: 11. Germline assignment: CDR1 MNHGY and CDR2 SVAAGI. The CDR3 DNA reads TGTGCCAGCAGTATTCCTTTAGCGGGGGGAGCGGAGACCCAGTACTTC. Protein product: CASSIPLAGGAETQYF.

The chain has TRBV28 and TRBJ2-6, with D tentatively TRBD2 (5 bases). CDR1 MDHEN and CDR2 SYDVKM come from the germline V gene. The CDR3 is 16 amino acids. V gave up 5 bases and J gave up 0 bases, with 11 bases separating them. CDR3 protein: CASSPGESSGANVLTF. The CDR3 DNA is TGTGCCAGCAGTCCCGGGGAGAGCTCTGGGGCCAACGTCCTGACTTTC.

This clonotype has ten or more counts. The chain carries TRBV4-2 and TRBJ2-3, with a weak D call TRBD2 (6 bases). This CDR3 contains 16 residues. The germline gives CDR1 LGHNA, CDR2 YNFKEQ. V was cut by 1 base and J by 3 bases, with 14 bases left in between. CDR3 nucleotide sequence: TGTGCCAGCAGCCAAGTCCGACTGGAGGGTACAGATACGCAGTATTTT. Translation: CASSQVRLEGTDTQYF.

This clonotype has only a few counts. The CDR3 loop is CASSIWGGNSPLHF. CDR3 nucleotides: TGTGCCAGTAGTATTTGGGGTGGAAATTCACCCCTCCACTTT. The chain combines TRBV19 with TRBJ1-6; D is ambiguous. The CDR3 totals 14 residues. CDR1 and CDR2 from the germline V gene are LNHDA and SQIVND (reference sequence). V was shortened by 3 bases and J by 7 bases, with 10 bases between the two germline ends.

The chain couples TRBV6-1 to TRBJ1-5; D may be TRBD1 (6 bases). The CDR3 loop spans 15 amino acids. Deletions cut 5 bases from V and 4 bases from J, with 15 bases between. Germline V gene lookup returns CDR1 MNHNS and CDR2 SASEGT. The CDR3 DNA sequence: TGTGCCAGCAGTTATGTATTAGGGGGGAATCAGCCCCAGCATTTT. Its translation: CASSYVLGGNQPQHF.